The present T cell receptor beta chain was sequenced within a study of cytomegalovirus exposure and HLA in healthy donors. Overall study results and limits: As a later analysis revealed, the rate of TCR association differed by HLA locus, with DRB1 most and HLA-C fewest. Per a prior analysis, the majority of TCR beta V segments were productive roughly 90% or roughly 30% of the time.

The CDR3 loop spans 12 amino acids. V was trimmed by 6 bases and J by 5 bases, leaving 10 bases between them. Germline assignment: CDR1 MDHEN and CDR2 SYDVKM. Those who donated were healthy bone marrow donors. Each donor was nominally healthy when sampled (though unrecorded immune exposures were likely). The PCR contained 60 Vbeta and 13 Jbeta primers. TCRdb keeps only in-frame clones here, not all; method: immunoSEQ multiplex PCR. The data hold 150,000 or so clones, with roughly 81% observed a single time. In regard to this clone: Its cognate antigen is unknown.

Sequenced: PBMCs. The chain recombines TRBV28 with TRBJ1-1, with D possibly matching TRBD1 (6 bases). The source of this sequence is a woman aged 18-30 years in good health and CMV-seronegative. CDR3 sequence: CASRDQGTEAFF. In DNA, the CDR3 is TGTGCCAGCAGAGATCAGGGGACTGAAGCTTTCTTT.